The rows below give T cell receptor beta chains drawn from one sample of a study of T-cell reconstitution after alpha-beta-depleted transplantation in children. TCRdb independently ran MiXCR on the PCR reads; one entry per CDR3 protein. The sample lists under 300,000 distinct CDR3 sequences; around 8.9% were seen once. The sequenced sample was PBMCs from the stem cell graft donor, obtained from the stem cell graft. Receptors originate from a human donor who donated a stem cell graft to a child with SCID. Each CDR3 is given with its conserved first and last residue. Each record gives: V gene, D gene, clone size, J gene, CDR3 protein, CDR3 DNA. The D gene is left open where the match is weak. The size field is filled for only some rows; it gives once, few, many or a size class.

>TRBV6-6|NA|many|TRBJ2-7
CASSQTGYEQYF
TGTGCCAGCAGCCAGACGGGCTACGAGCAGTACTTC
>TRBV29-1|TRBD1|many|TRBJ2-3
CSVGQGVSDTQYF
TGCAGCGTTGGACAGGGGGTATCAGATACGCAGTATTTT
>TRBV5-1|NA|many|TRBJ1-6
CASSLQWSGGSPLHF
TGCGCCAGCAGCCTTCAGTGGTCAGGAGGTTCACCCCTCCACTTT
>TRBV5-1|TRBD1|many|TRBJ2-1
CASTGTGGYNEQFF
TGCGCCAGCACCGGGACAGGGGGCTACAATGAGCAGTTCTTC
>TRBV9|NA|many|TRBJ2-2
CASTRQIGELFF
TGTGCCAGCACCCGTCAGATCGGGGAGCTGTTTTTT
>TRBV5-1|NA|many|TRBJ2-5
CASSLALGEETQYF
TGCGCCAGCAGCTTGGCTCTAGGGGAAGAGACCCAGTACTTC
>TRBV3-1|TRBD2|NA|TRBJ2-5
CASSPRRGLAGDGETQYF
TGTGCCAGCAGCCCACGGCGGGGACTAGCGGGGGACGGAGAGACCCAGTACTTC
>TRBV7-6|TRBD1|many|TRBJ2-1
CATRQGYNEQFF
TGTGCCACCCGACAGGGTTACAATGAGCAGTTCTTC
>TRBV20-1|NA|many|TRBJ1-2
CSARESEHYGYTF
TGCAGTGCTAGAGAGAGCGAACACTATGGCTACACCTTC
>TRBV20-1|TRBD1|many|TRBJ1-1
CSAASGAGGSTEAFF
TGCAGTGCCGCCTCCGGGGCAGGGGGCAGCACTGAAGCTTTCTTT
>TRBV5-1|NA|many|TRBJ2-1
CASSLEWRGPYNEQFF
TGCGCCAGCAGCTTGGAGTGGCGGGGGCCGTACAATGAGCAGTTCTTC
>TRBV5-1|NA|many|TRBJ1-1
CASSGGGTKNTEAFF
TGCGCCAGCAGCGGGGGGGGGACGAAGAACACTGAAGCTTTCTTT
>TRBV21-1|NA|many|TRBJ2-7
CASSTRTGDEQYF
TGTGCCAGCAGCACCCGGACAGGGGACGAGCAGTACTTC
>TRBV7-2|TRBD2|few|TRBJ2-1
CASSSPSGGNNEQFF
TGTGCCAGCAGCTCGCCTAGCGGGGGAAACAATGAGCAGTTCTTC
>TRBV2|NA|many|TRBJ1-1
CASSEAGPAFF
TGTGCCAGCAGTGAAGCAGGGCCGGCTTTCTTT
>TRBV7-7|NA|many|TRBJ2-1
CASSPLVGLGDEQFF
TGTGCCAGCAGCCCTCTAGTGGGCCTGGGCGATGAGCAGTTCTTC
>TRBV12-3/TRBV12-4|NA|many|TRBJ2-7
CASSLAIYEQYF
TGTGCCAGCAGTTTGGCGATATACGAGCAGTACTTC
>TRBV5-1|TRBD1|many|TRBJ1-6
CASSLTGGIALNNSPLHF
TGCGCCAGCAGTTTGACAGGGGGCATCGCGCTCAACAATTCACCCCTCCACTTT
>TRBV28|NA|many|TRBJ1-5
CASSFGPQDSNQPQHF
TGTGCCAGCAGTTTCGGGCCTCAGGATAGCAATCAGCCCCAGCATTTT
>TRBV4-1|NA|many|TRBJ1-5
CASSQDLRSQPQHF
TGCGCCAGCAGCCAAGATCTCCGGAGCCAGCCCCAGCATTTT
>TRBV7-3|NA|many|TRBJ1-2
CASSLAGGYGYTF
TGTGCCAGCAGCTTAGCAGGTGGCTATGGCTACACCTTC
>TRBV7-9|NA|NA|TRBJ2-7
CASTPNLGPSSYEQYF
TGTGCCAGCACCCCAAACTTGGGCCCGAGCTCCTACGAGCAGTACTTC
>TRBV29-1|NA|many|TRBJ1-1
CSVVRAEAFF
TGCAGCGTTGTCCGGGCTGAAGCTTTCTTT
>TRBV6-1|NA|few|TRBJ2-5
CASSRRAPGFIETQYF
TGTGCCAGCAGCCGAAGGGCTCCAGGGTTCATTGAGACCCAGTACTTC
>TRBV6-1|NA|many|TRBJ1-1
CASRTYGGRGTEAFF
TGTGCCAGCAGGACCTATGGGGGGCGGGGCACTGAAGCTTTCTTT
>TRBV5-1|TRBD1|many|TRBJ1-1
CASSPGDREITEAFF
TGCGCCAGCAGCCCAGGGGACAGGGAAATAACTGAAGCTTTCTTT
>TRBV4-1|TRBD1|many|TRBJ2-1
CASSQVYPRGPRNEQFF
TGCGCCAGCAGCCAAGTATACCCCAGGGGGCCTCGGAATGAGCAGTTCTTC
>TRBV20-1|TRBD1|many|TRBJ2-5
CSAQAPGQQETQYF
TGCAGTGCTCAAGCACCGGGACAGCAAGAGACCCAGTACTTC
>TRBV29-1|TRBD1|many|TRBJ1-4
CSAGGHDRVEEKLFF
TGCAGCGCTGGCGGCCACGACAGGGTCGAAGAAAAACTGTTTTTT
>TRBV29-1|NA|NA|TRBJ1-2
CSVEVEYYGDTF
TGCAGCGTTGAAGTGGAGTACTATGGCGACACCTTC
>TRBV12-3/TRBV12-4|NA|many|TRBJ2-3
CASSEMGGNTDTQYF
TGTGCCAGCAGTGAAATGGGGGGAAACACAGATACGCAGTATTTT
>TRBV5-1|TRBD1|many|TRBJ2-1
CASSGTGYNEQFF
TGCGCCAGTTCCGGGACAGGGTACAATGAGCAGTTCTTC
>TRBV7-2|NA|many|TRBJ1-4
CASSLDGRGREKLFF
TGTGCCAGCAGCTTAGATGGGCGGGGGCGGGAAAAACTGTTTTTT
>TRBV4-3|NA|many|TRBJ1-1
CASSQESNRPNTEAFF
TGCGCCAGCAGCCAAGAATCTAACAGACCCAACACTGAAGCTTTCTTT
>TRBV2|NA|few|TRBJ1-2
CASSPRTLNYGYTF
TGTGCCAGCAGTCCCCGGACTCTTAACTATGGCTACACCTTC
>TRBV5-1|TRBD2|many|TRBJ2-2
CASSLALAGANTGELFF
TGCGCCAGCAGCTTGGCCCTAGCGGGCGCGAACACCGGGGAGCTGTTTTTT
>TRBV5-1|TRBD2|many|TRBJ2-3
CASSRAGLATDTQYF
TGCGCCAGCAGCCGAGCGGGACTAGCTACTGATACGCAGTATTTT
>TRBV20-1|NA|many|TRBJ1-2
CSAPEQGNYGYTF
TGCAGTGCTCCCGAACAGGGTAACTATGGCTACACCTTC
>TRBV7-9|TRBD1|many|TRBJ1-5
CASSHSNTGGGQPQHF
TGTGCCAGCAGCCATTCGAATACAGGGGGCGGTCAGCCCCAGCATTTT
>TRBV5-1|TRBD1|many|TRBJ1-5
CASSLTPGQGYSNQPQHF
TGCGCCAGCAGCTTGACCCCGGGACAGGGATATAGCAATCAGCCCCAGCATTTT
>TRBV5-6|NA|many|TRBJ2-7
CASSFSGGSSYEQYF
TGTGCCAGCAGCTTTAGCGGCGGAAGCTCCTACGAGCAGTACTTC
>TRBV7-9|NA|many|TRBJ1-1
CASSATRNTEAFF
TGTGCCAGCAGCGCGACCAGGAACACTGAAGCTTTCTTT
>TRBV7-2|TRBD1|NA|TRBJ1-2
CASSSTGSGYGYTF
TGTGCCAGCAGCTCGACAGGGTCGGGGTATGGCTACACCTTC